The 5 T cell receptor beta chains listed next were all sequenced from one sample in a study of T cell clonotyping in hematopoietic cell transplantation. Sequencing was performed with immunoSEQ multiplex PCR; in TCRdb, only in-frame clones are kept and a portion is missing. The sample lists around 12,000 clones; about 72% were seen once. This specimen consisted of peripheral blood mononuclear cells, obtained 180 days after allogeneic stem cell transplant. These receptors all stem from a male patient aged 60-70 years who had an allogeneic stem cell transplant from an unrelated donor, so the T cells may come from the graft donor. Some clones in this sample may be carry-over from other donors' samples.

The chain is built from TRBV2 and TRBJ2-1; 10 bases map to TRBD2. The CDR3 runs to 16 residues. CDR1 and CDR2 (germline): SNHLY, FYNNEI. The V gene end was trimmed by 5 bases and the J gene end by 3 bases; junction bases not matched to a gene: 7. CDR3 DNA sequence: TGTGCCAGCAGTAGGGCTAGCGGGGGTTTCTACAATGAGCAGTTCTTC. Amino acids: CASSRASGGFYNEQFF.

The rearrangement joins TRBV7-2 to TRBJ1-6, with unresolved D. From germline, CDR1 is SGHTA and CDR2 FQGNSA. Between the trimmed V and J ends, which lost 2 bases and 8 bases, there was a span of 10 bases. The CDR3 totals 14 residues. The CDR3 DNA reads TGTGCCAGCAGCTTAAGGGCAGGATATTCACCCCTCCACTTT. Translated, it gives CASSLRAGYSPLHF.

This chain joins TRBV5-6 and TRBJ1-2; 9 bases line up with TRBD1. The CDR3 covers 14 residues. The junction had 6 bases not matched to a gene; V was cut back by 4 bases and J by 5 bases. CDR1 SGHDT and CDR2 YYEEEE come from the germline V gene. CDR3 nucleotide sequence: TGTGCCAGCAGCCCGGGACAGGGTGGGTATGGCTACACCTTC. It yields the protein CASSPGQGGYGYTF.

V gene TRBV7-9 combines with J gene TRBJ2-7; 11 bases are shared with TRBD1. Germline V gene lookup returns CDR1 SEHNR and CDR2 FQNEAQ (reference sequence). The CDR3 spans 17 residues. V trimming: 6 bases; J trimming: 4 bases; junction bases outside the gene matches: 14. Here the CDR3 reads CASSERTGGGPTYEQYF. In DNA, the CDR3 is TGTGCCAGCAGTGAAAGGACAGGGGGCGGCCCAACTTACGAGCAGTACTTC.

The chain joins TRBV7-3 to TRBJ2-3; a possible D gene is TRBD1 (6 bases). Germline V gene data show CDR1 as SGHTA and CDR2 as FQGTGA. This CDR3 contains 12 residues. Trimming removed 8 bases from V and 8 bases from J, with 14 bases in between. CDR3 in DNA: TGTGCCAGCGGGGGCCGGGAAGGTACGCAGTATTTT. It specifies CASGGREGTQYF.